This TCR beta chain was captured by sequencing in a study of human T cells and chemical hapten exposure. This clonotype has more than one count but fewer than ten. MiXCR was run by TCRdb on the RACE reads, yielding one entry per CDR3 protein. Counted here are some 70,000 distinct CDR3 sequences, approximately 11% occurring once; the ten biggest clones make up approximately 5%. Time point described: pre-sensitization, week 0. Sample treatment: therapeutic diphenylcyclopropenone sensitization with weekly scalp DPC. The length of the CDR3 is 12 residues. With 5 bases removed from V and 6 bases from J, the gap between germline ends came to 9 bases. CDR1 and CDR2 from the germline V gene are SGHTA and FQGTGA.

This chain uses TRBV7-3 with TRBJ2-3; unclear D gene. The sequence was collected from a woman aged 45-59 years with alopecia areata. Some clones in this sample may be carry-over from other donors' samples. The sequencing used whole blood, collected in connection with sensitization to the hapten diphenylcyclopropenone (DPC). The DNA for the CDR3 is TGTGCCAGCAGCGCCGGCGCGGATACGCAGTATTTT. Translation: CASSAGADTQYF.